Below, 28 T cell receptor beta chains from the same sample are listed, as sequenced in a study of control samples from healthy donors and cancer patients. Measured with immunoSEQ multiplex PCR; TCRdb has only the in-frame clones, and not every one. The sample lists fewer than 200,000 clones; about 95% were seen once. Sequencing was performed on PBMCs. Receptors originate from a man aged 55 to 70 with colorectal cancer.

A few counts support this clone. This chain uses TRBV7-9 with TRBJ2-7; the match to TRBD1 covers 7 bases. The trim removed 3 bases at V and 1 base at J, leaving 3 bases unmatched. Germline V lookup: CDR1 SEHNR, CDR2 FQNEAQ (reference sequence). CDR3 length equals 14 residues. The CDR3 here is CASSLTGPSYEQYF. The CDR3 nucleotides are TGTGCCAGCAGCTTGACAGGGCCTTCCTACGAGCAGTACTTC.

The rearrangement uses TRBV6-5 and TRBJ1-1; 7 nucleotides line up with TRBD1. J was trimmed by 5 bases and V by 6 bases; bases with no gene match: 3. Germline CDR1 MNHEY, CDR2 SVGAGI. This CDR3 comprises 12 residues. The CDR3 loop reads CASRMTGTEAFF. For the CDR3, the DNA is TGTGCCAGCAGGATGACAGGGACTGAAGCTTTCTTT.

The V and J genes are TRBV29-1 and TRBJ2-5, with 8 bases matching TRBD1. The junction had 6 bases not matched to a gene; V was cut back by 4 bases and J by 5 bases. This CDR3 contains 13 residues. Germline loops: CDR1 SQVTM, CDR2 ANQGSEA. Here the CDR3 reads CSVGQGPGETQYF. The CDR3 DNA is TGCAGCGTTGGACAGGGGCCGGGGGAGACCCAGTACTTC.

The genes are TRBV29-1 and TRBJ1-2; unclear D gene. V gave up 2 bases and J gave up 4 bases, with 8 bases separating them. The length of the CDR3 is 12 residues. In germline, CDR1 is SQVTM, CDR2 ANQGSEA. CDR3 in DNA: TGCAGCGTTGAACTGTTATCCTATGGCTACACCTTC. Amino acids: CSVELLSYGYTF.

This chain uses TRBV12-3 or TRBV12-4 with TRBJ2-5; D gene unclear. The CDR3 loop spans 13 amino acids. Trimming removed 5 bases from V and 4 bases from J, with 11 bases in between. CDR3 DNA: TGTGCCAGCAGTCCCCCCGCTGGAGAGACCCAGTACTTC. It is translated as CASSPPAGETQYF.

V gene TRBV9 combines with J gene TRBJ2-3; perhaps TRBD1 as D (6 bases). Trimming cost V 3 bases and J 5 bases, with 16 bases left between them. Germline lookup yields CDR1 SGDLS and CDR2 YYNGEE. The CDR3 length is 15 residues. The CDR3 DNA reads TGTGCCAGCAGCGAAACCGGGACAATGGGAGATACGCAGTATTTT. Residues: CASSETGTMGDTQYF.

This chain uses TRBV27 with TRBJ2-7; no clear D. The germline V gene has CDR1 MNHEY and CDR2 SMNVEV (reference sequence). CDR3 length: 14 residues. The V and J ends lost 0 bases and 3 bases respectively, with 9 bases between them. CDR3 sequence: CASSLSGGIYEQYF. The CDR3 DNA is TGTGCCAGCAGTTTATCAGGCGGAATCTACGAGCAGTACTTC.

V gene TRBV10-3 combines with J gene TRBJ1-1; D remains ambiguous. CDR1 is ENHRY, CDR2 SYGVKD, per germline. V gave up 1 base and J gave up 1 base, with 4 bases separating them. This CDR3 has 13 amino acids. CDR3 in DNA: TGTGCCATCAGTGAGTTATCGAACACTGAAGCTTTCTTT. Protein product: CAISELSNTEAFF.

CDR3 nucleotide sequence: TGTGCCAGCAGTTACCGCAATCCCATGAACACTGAAGCTTTCTTT. Protein: CASSYRNPMNTEAFF. This sequence joins TRBV6-2 or TRBV6-3 and TRBJ1-1; D call uncertain. The CDR3 spans 15 residues. With 2 bases removed from V and 0 bases from J, the gap between germline ends came to 10 bases. In germline, CDR1 is MNHEY, CDR2 SVGEGT.

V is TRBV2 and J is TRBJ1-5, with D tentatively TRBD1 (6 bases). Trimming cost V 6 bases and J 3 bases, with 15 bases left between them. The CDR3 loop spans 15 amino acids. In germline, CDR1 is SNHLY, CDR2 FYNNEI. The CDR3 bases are TGTGCCAGCAGAGTAAACGGGGGCTTCAATCAGCCCCAGCATTTT. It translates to CASRVNGGFNQPQHF.

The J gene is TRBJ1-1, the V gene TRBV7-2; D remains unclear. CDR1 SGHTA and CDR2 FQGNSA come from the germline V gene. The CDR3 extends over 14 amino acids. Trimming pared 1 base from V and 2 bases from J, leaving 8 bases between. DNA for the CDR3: TGTGCCAGCAGCTTAGTTCAAGGAAACACTGAAGCTTTCTTT. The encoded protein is CASSLVQGNTEAFF.

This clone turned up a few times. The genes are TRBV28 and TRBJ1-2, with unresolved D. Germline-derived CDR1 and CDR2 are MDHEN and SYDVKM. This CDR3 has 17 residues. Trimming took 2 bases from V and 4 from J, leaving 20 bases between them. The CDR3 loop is CASSLVSGVKTRYGYTF. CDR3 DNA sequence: TGTGCCAGCAGTTTAGTGAGCGGGGTCAAAACCCGCTATGGCTACACCTTC.

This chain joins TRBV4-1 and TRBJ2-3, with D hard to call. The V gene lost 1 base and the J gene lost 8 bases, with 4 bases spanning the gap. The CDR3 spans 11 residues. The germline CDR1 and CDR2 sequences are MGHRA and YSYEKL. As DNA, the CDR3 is TGCGCCAGCAGCCAAGGAGGTACGCAGTATTTT. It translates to CASSQGGTQYF.

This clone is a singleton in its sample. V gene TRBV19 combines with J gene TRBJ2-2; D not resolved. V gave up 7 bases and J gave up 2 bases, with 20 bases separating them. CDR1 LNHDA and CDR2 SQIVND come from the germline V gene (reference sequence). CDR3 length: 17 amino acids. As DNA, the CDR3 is TGTGCCAGTAACCGGGTCAGCCTTTTATTCAACACCGGGGAGCTGTTTTTT. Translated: CASNRVSLLFNTGELFF. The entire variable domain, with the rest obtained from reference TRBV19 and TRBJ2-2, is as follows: DGGITQSPKYLFRKEGQNVTLSCEQNLNHDAMYWYRQDPGQGLRLIYYSQIVNDFQKGDIAEGYSVSREKKESFPLTVTSAQKNPTAFYLCASNRVSLLFNTGELFFGEGSRLTVL.

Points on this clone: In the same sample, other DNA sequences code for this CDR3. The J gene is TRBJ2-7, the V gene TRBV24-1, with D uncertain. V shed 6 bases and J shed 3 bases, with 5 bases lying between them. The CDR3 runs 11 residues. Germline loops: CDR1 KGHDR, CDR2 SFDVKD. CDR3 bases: TGTGCCACCAGTCGCGGCTACGAGCAGTACTTC. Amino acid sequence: CATSRGYEQYF.

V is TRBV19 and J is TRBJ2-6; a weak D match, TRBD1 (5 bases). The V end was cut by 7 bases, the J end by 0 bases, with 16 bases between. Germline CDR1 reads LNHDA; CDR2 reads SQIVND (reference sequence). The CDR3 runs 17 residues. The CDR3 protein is CASTSRGSASGANVLTF. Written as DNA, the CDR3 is TGTGCCAGTACCTCAAGGGGATCGGCCTCTGGGGCCAACGTCCTGACTTTC.

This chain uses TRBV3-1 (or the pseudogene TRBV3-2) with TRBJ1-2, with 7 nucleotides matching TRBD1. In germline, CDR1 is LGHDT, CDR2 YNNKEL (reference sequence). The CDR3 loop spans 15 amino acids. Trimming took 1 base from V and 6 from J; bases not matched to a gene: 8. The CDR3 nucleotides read TGTGCCAGCAGCCAAGGGTTACAGGGGAGGAATGGCTACACCTTC. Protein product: CASSQGLQGRNGYTF.

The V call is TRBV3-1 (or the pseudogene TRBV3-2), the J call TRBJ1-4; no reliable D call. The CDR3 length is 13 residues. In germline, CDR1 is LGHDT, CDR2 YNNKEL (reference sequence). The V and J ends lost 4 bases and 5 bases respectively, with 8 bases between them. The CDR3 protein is CASSPGINEKLFF. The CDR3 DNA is TGTGCCAGCAGCCCCGGGATAAATGAAAAACTGTTTTTT.

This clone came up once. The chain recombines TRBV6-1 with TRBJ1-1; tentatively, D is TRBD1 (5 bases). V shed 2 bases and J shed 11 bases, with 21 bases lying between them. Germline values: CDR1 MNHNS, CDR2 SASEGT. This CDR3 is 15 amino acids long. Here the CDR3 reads CASSESLGTGVYAFF. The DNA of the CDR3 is TGTGCCAGCAGTGAAAGCTTGGGGACCGGAGTGTACGCTTTCTTT.

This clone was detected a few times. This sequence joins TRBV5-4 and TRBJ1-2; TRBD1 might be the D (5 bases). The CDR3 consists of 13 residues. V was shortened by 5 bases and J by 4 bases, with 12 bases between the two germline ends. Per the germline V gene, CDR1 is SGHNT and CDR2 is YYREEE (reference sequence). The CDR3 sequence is CASRTPGRYGYTF. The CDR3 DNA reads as TGTGCCAGCAGGACTCCGGGACGCTATGGCTACACCTTC.

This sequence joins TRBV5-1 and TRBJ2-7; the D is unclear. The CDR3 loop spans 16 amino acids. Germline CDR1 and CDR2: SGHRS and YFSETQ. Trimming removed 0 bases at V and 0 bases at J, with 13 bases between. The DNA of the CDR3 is TGCGCCAGCAGCTTGGCCCCGGATTCAAGCTCCTACGAGCAGTACTTC. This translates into CASSLAPDSSSYEQYF.

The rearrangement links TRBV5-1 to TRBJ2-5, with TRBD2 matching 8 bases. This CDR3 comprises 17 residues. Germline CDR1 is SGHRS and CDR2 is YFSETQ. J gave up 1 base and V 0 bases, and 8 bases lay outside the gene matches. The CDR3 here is CASSLGPGLEAQETQYF. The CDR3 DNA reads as TGCGCCAGCAGCTTGGGTCCGGGACTAGAGGCCCAAGAGACCCAGTACTTC.

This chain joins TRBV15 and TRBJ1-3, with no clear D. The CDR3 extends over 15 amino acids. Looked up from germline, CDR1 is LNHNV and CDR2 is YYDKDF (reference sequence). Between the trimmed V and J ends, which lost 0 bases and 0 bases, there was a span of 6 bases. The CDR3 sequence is CATSRERSSGNTIYF. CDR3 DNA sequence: TGTGCCACCAGCAGAGAACGGAGCTCTGGAAACACCATATATTTT.

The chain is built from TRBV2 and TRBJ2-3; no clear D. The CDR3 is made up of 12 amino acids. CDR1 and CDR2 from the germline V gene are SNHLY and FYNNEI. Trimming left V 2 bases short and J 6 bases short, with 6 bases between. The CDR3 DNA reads TGTGCCAGCAGTGAAATGAGTGATACGCAGTATTTT. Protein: CASSEMSDTQYF.

CDR3 coding DNA: TGTGCCAGCAGTTACGACACCAACGCTAACTATGGCTACACCTTC. It translates to CASSYDTNANYGYTF. The chain joins TRBV6-5 to TRBJ1-2; no reliable D call. Per the germline V gene, CDR1 is MNHEY and CDR2 is SVGAGI. The CDR3 runs 15 residues. Deletions cut 2 bases from V and 0 bases from J, with 10 bases between.

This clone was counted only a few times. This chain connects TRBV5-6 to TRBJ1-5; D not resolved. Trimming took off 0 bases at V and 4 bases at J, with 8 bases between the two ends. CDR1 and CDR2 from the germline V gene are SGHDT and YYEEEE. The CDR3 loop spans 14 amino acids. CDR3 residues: CASSLGSKNQPQHF. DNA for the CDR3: TGTGCCAGCAGCTTGGGCAGCAAAAATCAGCCCCAGCATTTT.

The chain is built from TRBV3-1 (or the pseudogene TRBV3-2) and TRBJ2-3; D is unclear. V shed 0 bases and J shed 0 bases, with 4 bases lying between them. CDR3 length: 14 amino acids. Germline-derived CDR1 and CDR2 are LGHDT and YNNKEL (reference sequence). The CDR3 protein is CASSQDPSTDTQYF. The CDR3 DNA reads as TGTGCCAGCAGCCAAGACCCGAGCACAGATACGCAGTATTTT.

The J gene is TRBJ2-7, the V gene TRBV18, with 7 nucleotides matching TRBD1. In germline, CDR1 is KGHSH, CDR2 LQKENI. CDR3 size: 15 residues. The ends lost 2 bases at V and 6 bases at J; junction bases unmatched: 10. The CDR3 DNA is TGTGCCAGCTCACCAAGGCAGGGGGAAGGAGGCGAGCAGTACTTC. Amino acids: CASSPRQGEGGEQYF.